These T cell receptor beta chains were read from a single sample in a study of spatial heterogeneity in lung cancer. From the 5' RACE reads, TCRdb called clonotypes with MiXCR, one entry per CDR3 protein. The sample contains over 10,000 distinct CDR3 sequences, approximately 3.8% of which appear only once. This sample comprised PBMCs, obtained at surgery. The receptors were gathered from a male donor with early-stage non-small cell lung cancer. The CDR3 runs from the conserved cysteine through the conserved F or W. The order of the fields is D gene, clone size, J gene, V gene, CDR3 DNA, CDR3 protein. A D gene is named only where the DNA matches it firmly. Expanded clones are given a class, and other clones once, few, many or no size at all.

-,many,TRBJ1-1,TRBV29-1,TGCAGCGTTGAAAACGGCGAGGGGACTGAAGCTTTCTTT,CSVENGEGTEAFF
-,many,TRBJ2-5,TRBV11-1,TGTGCCAGCAGGCGCGGGCAGCAAGAGACCCAGTACTTC,CASRRGQQETQYF
TRBD2,many,TRBJ2-3,TRBV7-9,TGTGCCAGCAGCCGGACTAGGCTAGCGGGCACAGATACGCAGTATTTT,CASSRTRLAGTDTQYF
-,few,TRBJ1-1,TRBV4-3,TGCGCCAGCAGTGCCAGGGATCGCAACACTGAAGCTTTCTTT,CASSARDRNTEAFF
-,many,TRBJ1-2,TRBV20-1,TGCAGTGCTACCCGGGGGGCGGAGGGCTACACCTTC,CSATRGAEGYTF
TRBD2,many,TRBJ2-1,TRBV24-1,TGTGCCACCAAAGCCGGCGGGAGGGTCGATGAGCAGTTCTTC,CATKAGGRVDEQFF
-,many,TRBJ1-5,TRBV20-1,TGCAGTGCTATAGGGACTTCTCAGCCCCAGCATTTT,CSAIGTSQPQHF
-,-,TRBJ2-4,TRBV5-4,TGTGCCAGCGCCCGGGCCGTCGACAAAAACATTCAGTACTTC,CASARAVDKNIQYF
-,-,TRBJ2-3,TRBV7-2,TGTGCCAGCAGCTTAGAAGGGGCGAGGGGGGCAGATACGCAGTATTTT,CASSLEGARGADTQYF
TRBD2,many,TRBJ2-1,TRBV7-2,TGTGCCAGCAGCCATCCGAGCGGGAGGGTTCCCCTTTCCTACAATGAGCAGTTCTTC,CASSHPSGRVPLSYNEQFF
-,many,TRBJ2-1,TRBV6-5,TGTGCCAGCAGTTGGGGCCCATCCTATGAGCAGTTCTTC,CASSWGPSYEQFF
-,many,TRBJ2-1,TRBV5-5,TGTGCCAGCCTGGATTACAATGAGCAGTTCTTC,CASLDYNEQFF
-,many,TRBJ2-2,TRBV27,TGTGCCAGCAACGTTGGAGGGTCGGGCACCGGGGAGCTGTTTTTT,CASNVGGSGTGELFF
TRBD1,many,TRBJ2-7,TRBV20-1,TGCAGTGCGGCAGGGGGTGAGGTCAGGGGCGTCGAGCAGTACTTC,CSAAGGEVRGVEQYF
-,many,TRBJ2-5,TRBV6-2/TRBV6-3,TGTGCCAGCAGTAACACAGGGAAAGAGACCCAGTACTTC,CASSNTGKETQYF
TRBD2,many,TRBJ2-1,TRBV12-3/TRBV12-4,TGTGCCAGCAGGAGGGGACTAGCGGCCGGGGAGCAGTTCTTC,CASRRGLAAGEQFF
-,many,TRBJ2-3,TRBV10-3,TGTGCCATCAGCCCGTCCACGGGCCAAGATACGCAGTATTTT,CAISPSTGQDTQYF
-,many,TRBJ2-6,TRBV27,TGTGCCAGCAGTACGGGACAATCTACTGGGGCCAACGTCCTGACTTTC,CASSTGQSTGANVLTF
TRBD2,-,TRBJ2-7,TRBV20-1,TGCAGTGCTAGTGTTCTAGCGGGAGGCCCATCCTACGAGCAGTACTTC,CSASVLAGGPSYEQYF
TRBD1,-,TRBJ2-4,TRBV6-2/TRBV6-3,TGTGCCAGCAGTTGGGGACAGGGGGCAGCCAAAAACATTCAGTACTTC,CASSWGQGAAKNIQYF
TRBD1,many,TRBJ1-6,TRBV9,TGTGCCAGCAGCGTGGATCCGACAGGGGGTTCACCCCTCCACTTT,CASSVDPTGGSPLHF
-,many,TRBJ2-5,TRBV12-3/TRBV12-4,TGTGCCAGCAGCCGGGCGGGCGAGACCCAGTACTTC,CASSRAGETQYF
TRBD2,many,TRBJ2-5,TRBV20-1,TGCAGTGCTAGAGATATGGGAGGGGCTCAAGAGACCCAGTACTTC,CSARDMGGAQETQYF
TRBD2,many,TRBJ2-7,TRBV20-1,TGCAGTGCTAGGCTAGCGGGAGGGCCCTACGAGCAGTACTTC,CSARLAGGPYEQYF
-,many,TRBJ2-7,TRBV12-3/TRBV12-4,TGTGCCAGCAGCTCCCAAAGTTACGAGCAGTACTTC,CASSSQSYEQYF
-,many,TRBJ2-7,TRBV12-3/TRBV12-4,TGTGCCAGCAGCCCGGCCCCAGGGTACGAGCAGTACTTC,CASSPAPGYEQYF
-,many,TRBJ2-5,TRBV7-9,TGTGCCAGCACAGGGAAGGGAGAGACCCAGTACTTC,CASTGKGETQYF
TRBD2,many,TRBJ2-1,TRBV9,TGTGCCAGCAGCTTCCACGGGACTAGCGAATACAATGAGCAGTTCTTC,CASSFHGTSEYNEQFF
-,many,TRBJ2-7,TRBV5-6,TGTGCCAGCAGCTTTCTAGGTTACGAGCAGTACTTC,CASSFLGYEQYF
TRBD1,-,TRBJ2-1,TRBV9,TGTGCCAGCAGCCCATCGGGGACAGCCGACAATGAGCAGTTCTTC,CASSPSGTADNEQFF
-,-,TRBJ2-2,TRBV5-5,TGTGCCAGCAGCTTGACGGGGGGCCACACCGGGGAGCTGTTTTTT,CASSLTGGHTGELFF
-,many,TRBJ2-7,TRBV29-1,TGCAGCGTTGAAGAGGTGGGGACATCCTACGAGCAGTACTTC,CSVEEVGTSYEQYF
-,few,TRBJ2-7,TRBV18,TGTGCCAGCTCACCACCGGCCGGGGCAGCCTACGAGCAGTACTTC,CASSPPAGAAYEQYF
-,-,TRBJ2-1,TRBV6-2/TRBV6-3,TGTGCCAGCAGCCCCTTTACGGGCGACCCCAACAATGAGCAGTTCTTC,CASSPFTGDPNNEQFF
-,many,TRBJ2-7,TRBV20-1,TGCAGTGCTAGTGGTGGGATTCACTTCTACGAGCAGTACTTC,CSASGGIHFYEQYF
-,-,TRBJ2-7,TRBV18,TGTGCCAGCTCACAGGGCTACGAGCAGTACTTC,CASSQGYEQYF
TRBD2,many,TRBJ2-1,TRBV20-1,TGCAGTGCTCCCCCAAGCGGGAGATTAAATGAGCAGTTCTTC,CSAPPSGRLNEQFF
TRBD1,many,TRBJ1-1,TRBV7-2,TGTGCCAGCAGCCACTTCTGGACAGGGGGAAACACTGAAGCTTTCTTT,CASSHFWTGGNTEAFF
-,many,TRBJ2-4,TRBV28,TGTGCCAGCAGTTTAGGCCCCCGACGGGAGCCCTCCAAAAACATTCAGTACTTC,CASSLGPRREPSKNIQYF
TRBD2,many,TRBJ2-1,TRBV20-1,TGCAGTGCTAGAGCTACCAGCGGGAGAGCATATGAGCAGTTCTTC,CSARATSGRAYEQFF
-,many,TRBJ2-7,TRBV27,TGTGCCAGCAGTCCCGCCCGGACAGTCCGAGCCTACGAGCAGTACTTC,CASSPARTVRAYEQYF
TRBD1,many,TRBJ1-1,TRBV27,TGTGCCAGCAGTTTATCGAAGGGGGCTTGGACTGAAGCTTTCTTT,CASSLSKGAWTEAFF
TRBD2,many,TRBJ2-3,TRBV6-2/TRBV6-3,TGTGCCAGCAGCCGACTAGCGGGAGCGGATACGCAGTATTTT,CASSRLAGADTQYF
TRBD1,many,TRBJ2-3,TRBV7-2,TGTGCCAGCAGCAGACAGGGGATTGCAGATACGCAGTATTTT,CASSRQGIADTQYF
-,many,TRBJ1-5,TRBV20-1,TGCAGTGCTAGAGAAGGGGGAGGCAATCAGCCCCAGCATTTT,CSAREGGGNQPQHF
TRBD2,many,TRBJ2-1,TRBV6-5,TGTGCCAGCACAGCGGGAGGGCCCCACAATGAGCAGTTCTTC,CASTAGGPHNEQFF
TRBD1,-,TRBJ2-4,TRBV5-5,TGTGCCAGCAGCGCCCCTGACAGGGAAGCCAAAAACATTCAGTACTTC,CASSAPDREAKNIQYF
-,many,TRBJ2-3,TRBV5-1,TGCGCCAGCAGCTTGGACGGGGGAGGCCCAGATACGCAGTATTTT,CASSLDGGGPDTQYF
TRBD2,many,TRBJ2-3,TRBV20-1,TGCAGTGCTCTTCGACTAGCGGGAGGGGGCGATACGCAGTATTTT,CSALRLAGGGDTQYF
TRBD1,-,TRBJ2-7,TRBV28,TGTGCCAGCACGGGCTCTCCGGGACAGTCCTACGAGCAGTACTTC,CASTGSPGQSYEQYF
-,-,TRBJ2-6,TRBV18,TGTGCCAGCTCACACCCCCCCCCAGGCTCTGGGGCCAACGTCCTGACTTTC,CASSHPPPGSGANVLTF
-,many,TRBJ1-5,TRBV27,TGTGCCAGCAGTCTTAACGGAGGGAGTCCTCAGCCCCAGCATTTT,CASSLNGGSPQPQHF
-,few,TRBJ2-2,TRBV24-1,TGTGCCACCAGTGATAAGGGGTTGGCGAACACCGGGGAGCTGTTTTTT,CATSDKGLANTGELFF
-,many,TRBJ2-2,TRBV7-9,TGTGCCAGCAGCTTAGACCGGGGAAGCACCGGGGAGCTGTTTTTT,CASSLDRGSTGELFF